This TCR beta chain derives from a study of human T cells and chemical hapten exposure. In the study overall: Read at 6 days, the patch tests placed 0.01% DPC on the upper back. General study results and limits: No alteration of TCRs above 1 in 1000 frequency was seen with DPC sensitization. In comparison with controls, expanded TCRs gave rise to a significantly larger number of large CDR3 similarity clusters.

This clonotype was seen a handful of times. Its antigen is not identified. TCRdb independently ran MiXCR on the RACE reads; one entry per CDR3 protein. The data show fewer than 300,000 distinct CDR3 sequences, with approximately 8% seen just once and 1.2% held by the top ten. The time point denotes: pre-sensitization, week 0. Treatment defined: therapeutic diphenylcyclopropenone sensitization with weekly scalp DPC. Unfractionated whole blood yielded the extracted total RNA. Germline lookup yields CDR1 LNHNV and CDR2 YYDKDF (reference sequence). The CDR3 length is 18 residues. The J segment lost 4 bases and the V segment lost 5 bases, leaving 14 bases of the junction unmatched.

This specimen was whole blood, taken in connection with sensitization to the hapten diphenylcyclopropenone (DPC). The V gene is TRBV15, the J gene TRBJ1-5; 10 bases map to TRBD1. The TCR was taken from a man younger than 30 with alopecia areata. Some clones in this sample may be carry-over from other donors' samples. CDR3 residues: CATSLQPGTGDNNQPQHF. The CDR3 region has the DNA TGTGCCACCAGCCTCCAACCCGGGACAGGGGATAATAATCAGCCCCAGCATTTT.